The TCR beta chain described here comes from a study of control samples from healthy donors and cancer patients. Germline-derived CDR1 and CDR2 are SNHLY and FYNNEI. The CDR3 has 16 residues. V was pared by 5 bases and J by 8 bases, with 19 bases between. Method: immunoSEQ multiplex PCR; TCRdb's copy keeps in-frame clones and lacks some. Here the sample spans roughly 99,000 clones, roughly 78% being singletons. This chain links TRBV2 with TRBJ1-6; TRBD1 is a possible D gene (5 bases). Material: blood. This TCR derives from a man between 60 and 75 years old in good health. CDR3 nucleotides: TGTGCCAGCAGTAATTCCCGGGACTTAGCACATTCACCCCTCCACTTT. This encodes CASSNSRDLAHSPLHF.